This T cell receptor beta chain was profiled in a study of CD4 and CD8 cells across lung adenocarcinoma regions. CDR1 is LGHNA, CDR2 YNFKEQ, per germline. This CDR3 has 16 amino acids. V shed 0 bases, J shed 4 bases, and the junction held 4 bases outside the gene matches. This clonotype came up a few times. Donors had localized lung adenocarcinoma, a non-small cell lung cancer. TCRdb reprocessed the PCR reads with MiXCR, giving one entry per CDR3 protein. The sample includes under 2,500 distinct CDR3 sequences, more than 40% of them seen just once. This TCR was recovered from a female donor with lung adenocarcinoma. The CD4 and CD8 labels of this study may be unreliable. V and J are TRBV4-2 and TRBJ2-1; 9 nucleotides agree with TRBD2. Sequenced material: CD4+ T cells from the center of a lung tumor. The CDR3 nucleotides read TGTGCCAGCAGCCAAGATCTTGCGGGAGGGTACAATGAGCAGTTCTTC. This gives the protein CASSQDLAGGYNEQFF.